The present T cell receptor (beta chain) was sequenced within a study of control samples from healthy donors and cancer patients. This CDR3 has 15 amino acids. CDR1 and CDR2 from the germline V gene are SGHRS and YFSETQ. Trimming removed 4 bases at V and 6 bases at J, with 18 bases between. Repertoires were generated with immunoSEQ multiplex PCR, while TCRdb's copy carries only in-frame clones and drops some. The sample includes under 300,000 clones, about four fifths of them seen just once. The genes are TRBV5-1 and TRBJ2-3; D is perhaps TRBD1 (5 bases). Sequenced input: PBMCs. This clonotype was sampled from a woman aged 55-75 years with lung cancer. CDR3 sequence reads: CASSPSRALADTQYF. The CDR3 nucleotides read TGCGCCAGCAGCCCTTCCAGGGCGCTTGCCGATACGCAGTATTTT.